This T cell receptor beta chain came from a study of shared clonotypes between healthy human individuals. Broader study findings: The donor pool, a small one, limited the genetic and exposure-history diversity represented.

A note on this clone: Its specificity is unknown.

How the authors handled the data: Filtering differed since immunoSEQ provided only junctions, with no quality scores. TCRdb's copy holds only in-frame clones and misses some; the assay was immunoSEQ multiplex PCR. From that table come the V and J calls and clone size; the DNA was used to work out D and trimming. This table has about 680,000 clones, roughly 72% appearing once. The germline V gene encodes CDR1 SGHVS and CDR2 FQNEAQ. The CDR3 spans 14 residues. V lost 2 bases, J lost 5 bases, and 3 bases stayed unmatched. Healthy and HIV-negative, the adult donors had no recent acute infections or vaccinations.

Specimen: memory CD4+ T cells sorted from blood. Subset indicated: CD45RA-negative fraction. The TCR comes from a woman aged 25 to 45 in good health. The V gene is TRBV7-8, the J gene TRBJ1-5, with 7 bases fitting TRBD1. The CDR3 protein is CASSLLGGDQPQHF. CDR3 sequence (DNA): TGTGCCAGCAGCTTATTAGGGGGCGATCAGCCCCAGCATTTT.